The 25 T cell receptor beta chains given below trace back to one sample, sequenced in a study of T-cell reconstitution after alpha-beta-depleted transplantation in children. Unique molecular identifiers tagged the TCRbeta library. TCRdb re-derived calls from the PCR reads in MiXCR, one entry per CDR3 protein. The table records almost 250,000 distinct CDR3 sequences, around 25% of them present only once. Sequences were derived from PBMCs, sampled before TCRalphabeta/CD19-depleted stem cell transplant. Receptor source: a girl aged 2 to 10 with Fanconi anemia, due to receive a stem cell transplant.

This clonotype came up a few times. V gene TRBV27 combines with J gene TRBJ1-5; 8 bases are a match to TRBD1. Losses at the gene ends were 2 bases for V and 6 bases for J; bases not matched to a gene: 3. This CDR3 comprises 14 residues. Germline V gene sequence: CDR1 MNHEY, CDR2 SMNVEV (reference sequence). CDR3 residues: CASSLQGALQPQHF. The CDR3 DNA is TGTGCCAGCAGTTTACAGGGGGCTCTTCAGCCCCAGCATTTT.

The chain carries TRBV14 and TRBJ2-1, with unresolved D. Trimming stripped 1 base from V and 7 bases from J, with 5 bases between. CDR1 SGHDN and CDR2 FVKESK come from the germline V gene. The CDR3 is made up of 12 amino acids. The CDR3 bases are TGTGCCAGCAGCCAAGCCCCTAATGAGCAGTTCTTC. It is translated as CASSQAPNEQFF.

This clonotype was observed a handful of times. The CDR3 DNA reads as TGCAGTGCTAGACCGAGGACCGGCTGGGACGAGCAGTACTTC. Translating gives CSARPRTGWDEQYF. V usage is TRBV20-1 and J usage is TRBJ2-7; unclear D gene. Germline V gene lookup returns CDR1 DFQATT and CDR2 SNEGSKA (reference sequence). There are 14 residues in the CDR3. V was pared by 2 bases and J by 5 bases, with 16 bases between.

At least ten counts were recorded for this clonotype. The chain has TRBV28 and TRBJ2-7, with unresolved D. This CDR3 has 9 residues. From germline, CDR1 is MDHEN and CDR2 SYDVKM. Trimming pared 2 bases from V and 10 bases from J, leaving 3 bases between. The CDR3 DNA reads TGTGCCAGCAGTTTAGCCCAGTACTTC. Its translation: CASSLAQYF.

The chain has TRBV20-1 and TRBJ1-5, with D tentatively TRBD1 (6 bases). The germline gives CDR1 DFQATT, CDR2 SNEGSKA (reference sequence). The CDR3 runs to 16 residues. Trimming cost V 0 bases and J 3 bases, with 15 bases left between them. The CDR3 is CSARDIRPGANQPQHF. The CDR3 coding sequence is TGCAGTGCTAGAGATATAAGGCCAGGGGCCAATCAGCCCCAGCATTTT.

This sequence joins TRBV27 and TRBJ2-7; 7 bases are shared with TRBD1. CDR3 length equals 16 residues. Unmatched junction bases numbered 10, after V lost 3 bases and J lost 2 bases. Germline CDR1 MNHEY, CDR2 SMNVEV (reference sequence). In DNA form, the CDR3 reads TGTGCCAGCAGTTTCAGTGTGGGACAGACTGCCTACGAGCAGTACTTC. It specifies CASSFSVGQTAYEQYF.

This clonotype has only a few counts. The CDR3 loop reads CSVKTGEKLFF. CDR3 sequence (DNA): TGCAGCGTTAAAACAGGGGAAAAACTGTTTTTT. This sequence joins TRBV29-1 and TRBJ1-4, with D maybe TRBD1 (6 bases). This CDR3 spans 11 amino acids. Germline V CDR1 and CDR2: SQVTM, ANQGSEA. Trimming pared 5 bases from V and 8 bases from J, leaving 9 bases between.

This clonotype was recorded many times. The rearrangement links TRBV27 to TRBJ2-7; no clear D. Germline CDR1 and CDR2: MNHEY and SMNVEV (reference sequence). The CDR3 totals 12 residues. V lost 5 bases, J lost 3 bases, and 8 bases lay in between. The CDR3 sequence: CASSASGYEQYF. CDR3 bases: TGTGCCAGCAGTGCATCGGGCTACGAGCAGTACTTC.

The chain joins TRBV7-3 to TRBJ2-1, with D possibly called TRBD1 or TRBD2 (5 bases each). Germline CDR1 is SGHTA and CDR2 is FQGTGA. Trimming took 8 bases from V and 5 from J, leaving 13 bases between them. CDR3 size: 13 residues. The CDR3 DNA sequence: TGTGCCAGCGCTGGGACCATAAACAATGAGCAGTTCTTC. It specifies CASAGTINNEQFF. Variable domain in full (rest from reference TRBV7-3 and TRBJ2-1): GAGVSQTPSNKVTEKGKYVELRCDPISGHTALYWYRQSLGQGPEFLIYFQGTGAADDSGLPNDRFFAVRPEGSVSTLKIQRTERGDSAVYLCASAGTINNEQFFGPGTRLTVL.

This clonotype has a handful of counts. The chain joins TRBV24-1 to TRBJ2-2; maybe TRBD1 (6 bases). The V and J ends lost 0 bases and 1 base respectively, with 17 bases between them. The CDR3 is 19 amino acids. Germline assignment: CDR1 KGHDR and CDR2 SFDVKD. In DNA, the CDR3 is TGTGCCACCAGTGATTTGCGCGCTAGAACAGGGCGGAACACCGGGGAGCTGTTTTTT. Its translation is CATSDLRARTGRNTGELFF.

The chain is built from TRBV29-1 and TRBJ2-5; 8 nucleotides match TRBD2. After removal of 7 bases from V and 5 bases from J, the junction contained 6 bases not matched to a gene. Germline V gene lookup returns CDR1 SQVTM and CDR2 ANQGSEA. The CDR3 loop spans 12 amino acids. CDR3 sequence: CSAGGPGETQYF. CDR3 DNA sequence: TGCAGCGCGGGAGGGCCTGGGGAGACCCAGTACTTC.

This clonotype was seen at least ten times. The chain is built from TRBV29-1 and TRBJ2-1, with TRBD1 matching over 7 bases. Germline lookup yields CDR1 SQVTM and CDR2 ANQGSEA. The V and J ends lost 4 bases and 4 bases, in that order; junction bases with no gene match: 4. This CDR3 contains 13 residues. CDR3 sequence reads: CSVGGGAYNEQFF. The CDR3 DNA sequence: TGCAGCGTTGGAGGGGGCGCTTACAATGAGCAGTTCTTC.

This clonotype showed up many times. This sequence joins TRBV4-2 and TRBJ2-3; 8 nucleotides agree with TRBD2. V shed 1 base, J shed 3 bases, and the junction held 6 bases outside the gene matches. CDR1 and CDR2 from the germline V gene are LGHNA and YNFKEQ. The length of the CDR3 is 16 residues. CDR3 coding DNA: TGTGCCAGCAGCCAAGGGAACGGGAGGGAGACAGATACGCAGTATTTT. Its translation is CASSQGNGRETDTQYF.

This clonotype was detected ten times or more. The chain recombines TRBV20-1 with TRBJ1-5; 7 nucleotides line up with TRBD1. Germline CDR1 is DFQATT and CDR2 is SNEGSKA (reference sequence). The V and J ends lost 5 bases and 3 bases, in that order; junction bases with no gene match: 13. CDR3 length equals 16 residues. The DNA for the CDR3 is TGCAGTGCTGGGCCGGGACAGAGGCTCCTCAATCAGCCCCAGCATTTT. This gives the protein CSAGPGQRLLNQPQHF.

The chain is built from TRBV18 and TRBJ2-3; 11 nucleotides align to TRBD2. In germline, CDR1 is KGHSH, CDR2 LQKENI. The J segment lost 1 base and the V segment lost 0 bases, leaving 0 bases of the junction unmatched. This CDR3 comprises 16 residues. This chain's CDR3 is CASSPPTSGGTDTQYF. The DNA of the CDR3 is TGTGCCAGCTCACCACCGACTAGCGGGGGCACAGATACGCAGTATTTT.

In its sample, this clonotype was seen a few times. The chain joins TRBV7-2 to TRBJ2-3; D ambiguous. Trimming removed 0 bases from V and 2 bases from J, with 9 bases in between. The germline gives CDR1 SGHTA, CDR2 FQGNSA. The CDR3 consists of 15 residues. CDR3 nucleotides: TGTGCCAGCAGCTTAGCGCGGCCAACCACAGATACGCAGTATTTT. Protein sequence: CASSLARPTTDTQYF.

The rearrangement links TRBV2 to TRBJ2-3; 9 bases fit TRBD2. The CDR3 spans 14 residues. The V segment lost 10 bases and the J segment 2 bases; nucleotides outside the gene matches: 7. CDR1 is SNHLY and CDR2 is FYNNEI in the germline V gene. The CDR3 protein is CAIGLAKYTDTQYF. Written as DNA, the CDR3 is TGTGCCATAGGACTAGCGAAGTACACAGATACGCAGTATTTT. Looking up the rest from reference TRBV2 and TRBJ2-3 gives the full variable domain: EPEVTQTPSHQVTQMGQEVILRCVPISNHLYFYWYRQILGQKVEFLVSFYNNEISEKSEIFDDQFSVERPDGSNFTLKIRSTKLEDSAMYFCAIGLAKYTDTQYFGPGTRLTVL.

The chain combines TRBV28 with TRBJ2-3, with D hard to call. Germline assignment: CDR1 MDHEN and CDR2 SYDVKM. The CDR3 sequence is 15 residues long. Trimming took off 3 bases at V and 2 bases at J, with 12 bases between the two ends. CDR3 bases: TGTGCCAGCAGTTTCGCCTCGACCACCACAGATACGCAGTATTTT. This translates into CASSFASTTTDTQYF. Together with reference TRBV28 and TRBJ2-3, the CDR3 gives the full variable domain: DVKVTQSSRYLVKRTGEKVFLECVQDMDHENMFWYRQDPGLGLRLIYFSYDVKMKEKGDIPEGYSVSREKKERFSLILESASTNQTSMYLCASSFASTTTDTQYFGPGTRLTVL.

This clonotype is a singleton in its sample. J is TRBJ2-7 and V is TRBV6-5; TRBD2 matches 10 bases. This CDR3 is built from 16 residues. Trimming at V came to 0 bases and at J to 4 bases, leaving 6 bases not matched to a gene. CDR1 MNHEY and CDR2 SVGAGI come from the germline V gene. The CDR3 bases are TGTGCCAGCAGTTACTCGACAGGACTAGCGGTTTACGAGCAGTACTTC. This translates into CASSYSTGLAVYEQYF.

This clonotype was recorded many times. The J gene is TRBJ1-4, the V gene TRBV12-3 or TRBV12-4; 9 bases fit TRBD1. The V segment lost 6 bases and the J segment 7 bases; nucleotides outside the gene matches: 6. The CDR3 spans 14 residues. CDR3 in DNA: TGTGCCAGCAGCGTTACAGGGGGCGGTGAAAAACTGTTTTTT. This codes for CASSVTGGGEKLFF.

The CDR3 spells CSARQGMWYEQYF. The CDR3 nucleotides are TGCAGTGCTAGACAGGGAATGTGGTACGAGCAGTACTTC. The V and J genes are TRBV20-1 and TRBJ2-7, with D possibly being TRBD1 (5 bases). Trimming stripped 2 bases from V and 4 bases from J, with 12 bases between. Germline CDR1 and CDR2: DFQATT and SNEGSKA (reference sequence). The length of the CDR3 is 13 residues.

This clonotype has only a few counts. J is TRBJ2-3 and V is TRBV20-1; a weak D match, TRBD2 (6 bases). V gave up 2 bases and J gave up 1 base, with 13 bases separating them. This CDR3 comprises 15 residues. Per the germline V gene, CDR1 is DFQATT and CDR2 is SNEGSKA (reference sequence). The DNA of the CDR3 is TGCAGTGCTAGAATCCCAGGGAGGCGCACAGATACGCAGTATTTT. Translation gives CSARIPGRRTDTQYF.

This clonotype was seen a few times. The CDR3 coding sequence is TGTGCCATCAGTGAATTCTACAATGAGCAGTTCTTC. Its translation is CAISEFYNEQFF. V gene TRBV10-3 combines with J gene TRBJ2-1; D is uncertain. V was shortened by 3 bases and J by 3 bases, with 3 bases between the two germline ends. Per germline, CDR1 ENHRY and CDR2 SYGVKD. The CDR3 is made up of 12 amino acids.

A few counts support this clonotype. CDR3 coding DNA: TGTGCCAGCAGTTTAGATGGATTAGGGATCTACGAGCAGTACTTC. Protein sequence: CASSLDGLGIYEQYF. The chain has TRBV27 and TRBJ2-7; D ambiguous. This CDR3 contains 15 residues. With 2 bases removed from V and 3 bases from J, the gap between germline ends came to 14 bases. Looked up from germline, CDR1 is MNHEY and CDR2 is SMNVEV (reference sequence).

The V call is TRBV6-2 or TRBV6-3, the J call TRBJ2-3, with D maybe TRBD1 (5 bases). The germline V gene has CDR1 MNHEY and CDR2 SVGEGT. The V end lost 6 bases, the J end lost 2 bases, and 15 bases lay between the germline ends. This CDR3 contains 15 residues. In DNA form, the CDR3 reads TGTGCCAGCAGCCCCCTTGGGGCTACCACAGATACGCAGTATTTT. Protein: CASSPLGATTDTQYF.